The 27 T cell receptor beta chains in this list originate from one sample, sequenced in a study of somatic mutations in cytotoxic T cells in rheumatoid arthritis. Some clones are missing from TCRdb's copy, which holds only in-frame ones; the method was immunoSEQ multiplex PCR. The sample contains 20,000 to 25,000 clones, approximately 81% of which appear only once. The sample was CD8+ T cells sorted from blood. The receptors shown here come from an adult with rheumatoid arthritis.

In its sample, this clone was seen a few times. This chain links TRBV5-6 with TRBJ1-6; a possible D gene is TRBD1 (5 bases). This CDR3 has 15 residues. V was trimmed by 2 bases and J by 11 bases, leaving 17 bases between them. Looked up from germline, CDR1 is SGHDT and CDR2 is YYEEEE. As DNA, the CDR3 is TGTGCCAGCAGCTTCGGTCCCAAGACAGAAGCACCCCTCCACTTT. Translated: CASSFGPKTEAPLHF.

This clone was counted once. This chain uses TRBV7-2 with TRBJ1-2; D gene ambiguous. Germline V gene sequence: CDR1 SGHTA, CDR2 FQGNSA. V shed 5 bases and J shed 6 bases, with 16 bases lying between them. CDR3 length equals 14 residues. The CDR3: CASSLLGVGDGYTF. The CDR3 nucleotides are TGTGCCAGCAGCCTGCTCGGTGTGGGAGATGGCTACACCTTC.

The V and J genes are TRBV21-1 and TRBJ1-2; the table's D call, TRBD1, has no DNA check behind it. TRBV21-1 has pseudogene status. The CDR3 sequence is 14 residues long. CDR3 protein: CASSNTAGGYGYTF. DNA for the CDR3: TGTGCCAGCAGCAACACGGCAGGGGGCTATGGCTACACCTTC.

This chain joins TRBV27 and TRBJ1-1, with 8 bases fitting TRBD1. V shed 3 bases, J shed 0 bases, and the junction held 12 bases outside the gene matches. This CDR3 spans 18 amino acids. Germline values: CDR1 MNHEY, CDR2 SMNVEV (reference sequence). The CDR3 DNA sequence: TGTGCCAGCAGTTTGACACCGGGACAGGCTCCTATGAACACTGAAGCTTTCTTT. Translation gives CASSLTPGQAPMNTEAFF.

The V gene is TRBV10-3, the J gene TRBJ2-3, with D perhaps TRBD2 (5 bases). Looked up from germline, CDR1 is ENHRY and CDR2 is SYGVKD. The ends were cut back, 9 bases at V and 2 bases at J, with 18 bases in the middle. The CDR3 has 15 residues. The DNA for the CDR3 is TGTGCCATAAAGGAGAGAGCGGCCTCCACAGATACGCAGTATTTT. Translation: CAIKERAASTDTQYF.

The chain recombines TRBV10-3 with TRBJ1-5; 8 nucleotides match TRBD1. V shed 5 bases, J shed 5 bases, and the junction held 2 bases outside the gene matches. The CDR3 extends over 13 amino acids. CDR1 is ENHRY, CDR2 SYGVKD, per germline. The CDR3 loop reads CAISKTGDQPQHF. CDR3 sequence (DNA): TGTGCCATCAGTAAGACAGGGGATCAGCCCCAGCATTTT.

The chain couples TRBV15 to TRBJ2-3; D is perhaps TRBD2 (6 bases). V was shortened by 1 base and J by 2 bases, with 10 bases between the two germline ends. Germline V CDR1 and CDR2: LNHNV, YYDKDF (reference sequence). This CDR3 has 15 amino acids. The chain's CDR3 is CATSRGAGNTDTQYF. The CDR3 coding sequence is TGTGCCACCAGCAGAGGGGCGGGAAACACAGATACGCAGTATTTT.

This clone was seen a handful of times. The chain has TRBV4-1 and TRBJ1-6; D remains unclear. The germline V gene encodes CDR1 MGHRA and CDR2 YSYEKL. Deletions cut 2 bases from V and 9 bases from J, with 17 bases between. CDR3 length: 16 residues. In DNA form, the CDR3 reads TGCGCCAGCAGCCAACTCAGCGGAGGGTTCGGTTCACCCCTCCACTTT. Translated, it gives CASSQLSGGFGSPLHF.

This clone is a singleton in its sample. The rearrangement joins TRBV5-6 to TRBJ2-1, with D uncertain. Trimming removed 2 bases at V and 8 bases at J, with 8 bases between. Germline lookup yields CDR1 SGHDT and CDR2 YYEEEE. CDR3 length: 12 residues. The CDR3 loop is CASSFLGDEQFF. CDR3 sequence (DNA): TGTGCCAGCAGCTTTTTAGGTGATGAGCAGTTCTTC.

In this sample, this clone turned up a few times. The CDR3, as DNA: TGTGCCAGCAGGGCCTTTGTTTTAACTGAAGCTTTCTTT. It specifies CASRAFVLTEAFF. The chain uses TRBV7-9 and TRBJ1-1; no clear D. There are 13 residues in the CDR3. V lost 6 bases to trimming and J lost 5 bases, with 13 bases between them. In germline, CDR1 is SEHNR, CDR2 FQNEAQ (reference sequence).

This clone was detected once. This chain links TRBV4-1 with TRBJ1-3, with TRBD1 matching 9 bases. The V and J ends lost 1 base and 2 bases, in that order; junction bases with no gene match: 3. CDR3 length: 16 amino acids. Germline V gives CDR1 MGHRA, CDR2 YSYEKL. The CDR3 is CASSQVQGAPGNTIYF. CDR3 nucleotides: TGCGCCAGCAGCCAAGTACAGGGGGCCCCTGGAAACACCATATATTTT.

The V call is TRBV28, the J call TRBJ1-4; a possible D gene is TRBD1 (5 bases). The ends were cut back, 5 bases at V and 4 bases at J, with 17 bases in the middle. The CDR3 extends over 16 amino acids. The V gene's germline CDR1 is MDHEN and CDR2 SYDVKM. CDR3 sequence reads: CASSGHGALLNEKLFF. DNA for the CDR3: TGTGCCAGCAGTGGTCACGGGGCGCTTCTTAATGAAAAACTGTTTTTT.

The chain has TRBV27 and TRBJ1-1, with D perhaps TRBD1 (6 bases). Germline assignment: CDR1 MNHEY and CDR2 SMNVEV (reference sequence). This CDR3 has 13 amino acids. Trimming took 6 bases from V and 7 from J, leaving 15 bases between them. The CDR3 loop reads CASSPGGLNEAFF. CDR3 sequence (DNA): TGTGCCAGCAGCCCGGGGGGGCTCAATGAAGCTTTCTTT.

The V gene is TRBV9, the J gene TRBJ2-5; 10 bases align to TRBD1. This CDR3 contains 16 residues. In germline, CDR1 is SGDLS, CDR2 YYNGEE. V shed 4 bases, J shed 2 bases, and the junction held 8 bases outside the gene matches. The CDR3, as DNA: TGTGCCAGCAGCCCTTGGGGGACAGGGGCGCAAGAGACCCAGTACTTC. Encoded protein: CASSPWGTGAQETQYF.

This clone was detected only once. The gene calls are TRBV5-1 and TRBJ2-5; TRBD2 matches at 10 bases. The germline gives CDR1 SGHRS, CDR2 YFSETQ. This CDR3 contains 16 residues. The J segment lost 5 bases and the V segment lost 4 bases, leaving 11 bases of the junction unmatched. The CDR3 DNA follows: TGCGCCAGCAGCCCGCTAGCGGGGGTCTCGGGGGAGACCCAGTACTTC. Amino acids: CASSPLAGVSGETQYF.

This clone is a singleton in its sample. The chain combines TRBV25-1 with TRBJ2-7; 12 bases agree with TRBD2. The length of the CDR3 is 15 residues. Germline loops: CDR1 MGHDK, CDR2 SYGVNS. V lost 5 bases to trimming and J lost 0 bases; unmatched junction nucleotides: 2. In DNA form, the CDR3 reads TGTGCCAGCAGTCAACTAGCGGGGGGCTCCTACGAGCAGTACTTC. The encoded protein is CASSQLAGGSYEQYF.

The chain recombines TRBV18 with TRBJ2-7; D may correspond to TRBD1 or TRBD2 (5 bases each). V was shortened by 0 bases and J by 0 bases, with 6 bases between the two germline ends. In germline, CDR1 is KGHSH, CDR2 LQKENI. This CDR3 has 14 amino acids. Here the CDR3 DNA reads TGTGCCAGCTCACCACCGGGACCCTCCTACGAGCAGTACTTC. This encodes CASSPPGPSYEQYF.

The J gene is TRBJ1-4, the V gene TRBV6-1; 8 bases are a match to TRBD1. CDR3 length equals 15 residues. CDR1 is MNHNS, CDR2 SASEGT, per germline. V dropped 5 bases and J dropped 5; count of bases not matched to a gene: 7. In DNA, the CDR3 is TGTGCCAGCAGTTTGAACAGGGGGAGAAATGAAAAACTGTTTTTT. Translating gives CASSLNRGRNEKLFF.

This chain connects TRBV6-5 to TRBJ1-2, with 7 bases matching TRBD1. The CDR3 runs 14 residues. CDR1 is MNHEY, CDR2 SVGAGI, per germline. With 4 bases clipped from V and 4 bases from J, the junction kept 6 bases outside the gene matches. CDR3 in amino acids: CASSSGTASYGYTF. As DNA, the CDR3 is TGTGCCAGCAGTTCCGGGACAGCCTCCTATGGCTACACCTTC.

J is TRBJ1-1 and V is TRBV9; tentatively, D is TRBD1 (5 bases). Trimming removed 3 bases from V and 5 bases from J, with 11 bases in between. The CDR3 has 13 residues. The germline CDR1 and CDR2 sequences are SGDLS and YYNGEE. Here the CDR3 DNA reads TGTGCCAGCAGCGAGGGGTCCGGTACTGAAGCTTTCTTT. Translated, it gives CASSEGSGTEAFF.

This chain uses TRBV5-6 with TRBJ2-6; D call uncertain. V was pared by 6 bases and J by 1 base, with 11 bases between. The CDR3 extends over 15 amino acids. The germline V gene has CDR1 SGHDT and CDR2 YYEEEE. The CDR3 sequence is CASISRRSGANVLTF. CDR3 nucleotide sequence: TGTGCCAGCATTTCCCGACGATCTGGGGCCAACGTCCTGACTTTC.

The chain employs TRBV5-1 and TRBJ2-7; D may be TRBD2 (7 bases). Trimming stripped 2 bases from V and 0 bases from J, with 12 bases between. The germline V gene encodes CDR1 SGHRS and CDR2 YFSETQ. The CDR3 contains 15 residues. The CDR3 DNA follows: TGCGCCAGCAGCTTTGGGGGGGGCAGCTCCTACGAGCAGTACTTC. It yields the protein CASSFGGGSSYEQYF.

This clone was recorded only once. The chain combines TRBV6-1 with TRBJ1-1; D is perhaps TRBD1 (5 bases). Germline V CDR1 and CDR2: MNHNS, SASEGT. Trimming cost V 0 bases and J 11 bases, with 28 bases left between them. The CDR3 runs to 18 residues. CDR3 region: CASSEALIRDGILKWAFF. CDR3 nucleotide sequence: TGTGCCAGCAGTGAAGCGTTAATCCGGGACGGAATTTTAAAATGGGCTTTCTTT.

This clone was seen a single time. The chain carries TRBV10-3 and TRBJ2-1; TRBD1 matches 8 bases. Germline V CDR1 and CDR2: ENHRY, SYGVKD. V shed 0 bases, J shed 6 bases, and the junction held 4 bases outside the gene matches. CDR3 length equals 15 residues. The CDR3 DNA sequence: TGTGCCATCAGTGAGTCCCTCGACAGGGGCAATGAGCAGTTCTTC. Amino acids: CAISESLDRGNEQFF.

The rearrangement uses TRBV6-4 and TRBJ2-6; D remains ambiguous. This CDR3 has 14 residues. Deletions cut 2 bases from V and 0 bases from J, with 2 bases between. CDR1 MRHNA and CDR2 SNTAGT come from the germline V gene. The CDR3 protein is CASSDNSGANVLTF. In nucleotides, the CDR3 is TGTGCCAGCAGTGACAACTCTGGGGCCAACGTCCTGACTTTC.

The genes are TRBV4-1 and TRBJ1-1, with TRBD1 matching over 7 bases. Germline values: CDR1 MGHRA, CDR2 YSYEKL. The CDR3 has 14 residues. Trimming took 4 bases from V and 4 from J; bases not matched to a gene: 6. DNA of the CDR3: TGCGCCAGCAGCCCATCTACAGGGGCCACTGAAGCTTTCTTT. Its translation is CASSPSTGATEAFF.

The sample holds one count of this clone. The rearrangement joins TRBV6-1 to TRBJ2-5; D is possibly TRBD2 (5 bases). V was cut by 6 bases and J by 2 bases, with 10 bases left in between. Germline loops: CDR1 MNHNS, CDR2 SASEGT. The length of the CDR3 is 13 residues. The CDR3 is CASRSSGQETQYF. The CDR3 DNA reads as TGTGCCAGCAGATCCAGCGGACAAGAGACCCAGTACTTC.